The 29 T cell receptor beta chains below were found in one sample sequenced in a study of blood T cell repertoires in COVID-19. Sequencing was performed with immunoSEQ multiplex PCR; in TCRdb, only in-frame clones are kept and a portion is missing. Here the sample spans some 250,000 clones, about 89% being singletons. Sequenced material: PBMCs or T cells enriched from blood (not recorded which). These receptors came from a man aged 35 to 55 who had recovered from COVID-19.

The chain links TRBV7-3 to TRBJ2-3, with D maybe TRBD2 (5 bases). The CDR3 length is 15 residues. Looked up from germline, CDR1 is SGHTA and CDR2 is FQGTGA. V was shortened by 6 bases and J by 1 base, with 14 bases between the two germline ends. CDR3 residues: CASRHDRAGTDTQYF. CDR3 DNA sequence: TGTGCCAGCAGACATGACCGAGCGGGCACAGATACGCAGTATTTT.

The V and J genes are TRBV6-5 and TRBJ1-4; maybe TRBD1 (5 bases). Germline V gives CDR1 MNHEY, CDR2 SVGAGI. The CDR3 is 14 amino acids. Trimming removed 6 bases from V and 0 bases from J, with 8 bases in between. The CDR3 loop is CASRDRPTNEKLFF. The CDR3 bases are TGTGCCAGCAGAGACAGACCAACTAATGAAAAACTGTTTTTT.

The CDR3 loop reads CSASLGGYTF. The DNA of the CDR3 is TGCAGTGCCTCCCTAGGAGGCTACACCTTC. The rearrangement joins TRBV20-1 to TRBJ1-2; no firm D call. The CDR3 length is 10 residues. Deletions cut 6 bases from V and 8 bases from J, with 10 bases between. Germline V CDR1 and CDR2: DFQATT, SNEGSKA (reference sequence).

This clone was counted once. The J gene is TRBJ1-2, the V gene TRBV30; D ambiguous. The germline V gene encodes CDR1 GTSNPN and CDR2 SVGIG (reference sequence). The CDR3 loop spans 12 amino acids. V was trimmed by 5 bases and J by 1 base, leaving 8 bases between them. The CDR3 DNA reads TGTGCCTGGTCGGGAAATAACTATGGCTACACCTTC. Amino acids: CAWSGNNYGYTF.

This chain links TRBV10-2 with TRBJ1-6; D might be TRBD1 (5 bases). Trimming left V 8 bases short and J 0 bases short, with 11 bases between. This CDR3 has 15 residues. Looked up from germline, CDR1 is WSHSY and CDR2 is SAAADI. The CDR3 DNA is TGCGCCAGCGCTAACAGGAGCTCCTATAATTCACCCCTCCACTTT. This translates into CASANRSSYNSPLHF.

The chain is built from TRBV5-1 and TRBJ1-1, with a tentative D call TRBD1 (6 bases). The CDR3 is 15 residues long. Germline V gene sequence: CDR1 SGHRS, CDR2 YFSETQ. Trimming stripped 5 bases from V and 1 base from J, with 15 bases between. The CDR3 sequence is CASSSTWDKNTEAFF. CDR3 nucleotides: TGCGCCAGCAGTTCGACGTGGGACAAGAACACTGAAGCTTTCTTT.

The chain uses TRBV6-1 and TRBJ1-2; perhaps TRBD1 as D (5 bases). The V end lost 3 bases, the J end lost 4 bases, and 6 bases lay between the germline ends. The CDR3 covers 12 residues. The germline V gene encodes CDR1 MNHNS and CDR2 SASEGT. The DNA for the CDR3 is TGTGCCAGCAGTGAGACAGTCTATGGCTACACCTTC. Translated, it gives CASSETVYGYTF.

The chain recombines TRBV11-3 with TRBJ2-5; no clear D. The V and J ends lost 2 bases and 0 bases respectively, with 7 bases between them. There are 14 residues in the CDR3. Per germline, CDR1 SGHNT and CDR2 YENEEA. CDR3 nucleotide sequence: TGTGCCAGCAGCTTATCGGAGTACCAAGAGACCCAGTACTTC. Encoded protein: CASSLSEYQETQYF.

This chain links TRBV28 with TRBJ1-1; 8 positions match TRBD1. The CDR3 runs to 17 residues. V gave up 5 bases and J gave up 1 base; unmatched junction bases: 12. Germline V CDR1 and CDR2: MDHEN, SYDVKM. CDR3 sequence (DNA): TGTGCCAGCAGTCGCGTTGGACAGGGCCGAAGGAACACTGAAGCTTTCTTT. Its protein is CASSRVGQGRRNTEAFF.

This clone turned up a few times. The chain is built from TRBV4-3 and TRBJ2-1; TRBD2 matches at 14 bases. CDR1 is LGHNA and CDR2 is YSLEER in the germline V gene. J was trimmed by 8 bases and V by 5 bases; bases with no gene match: 5. CDR3 length: 15 amino acids. This chain's CDR3 is CASSDGTSGSDEQFF. The CDR3 DNA reads TGCGCCAGCAGCGATGGGACTAGCGGGAGTGATGAGCAGTTCTTC.

This chain joins TRBV6-1 and TRBJ2-7; tentative D call: TRBD2 (6 bases). This CDR3 spans 14 amino acids. In germline, CDR1 is MNHNS, CDR2 SASEGT. V was clipped by 0 bases and J by 4 bases, with 10 bases between them. CDR3 coding DNA: TGTGCCAGCAGTGAAGCGGCCCGGGGGTACGAGCAGTACTTC. Encoded protein: CASSEAARGYEQYF.

This sequence joins TRBV15 and TRBJ1-4; D remains unclear. With 1 base removed from V and 5 bases from J, the gap between germline ends came to 5 bases. CDR1 and CDR2 from the germline V gene are LNHNV and YYDKDF (reference sequence). The CDR3 sequence is 13 residues long. CDR3 sequence: CATSRVLNEKLFF. In DNA, the CDR3 is TGTGCCACCAGCAGAGTCCTGAATGAAAAACTGTTTTTT.

The chain has TRBV5-6 and TRBJ2-5; perhaps TRBD1 as D (6 bases). Trimming removed 0 bases from V and 2 bases from J, with 14 bases in between. Germline assignment: CDR1 SGHDT and CDR2 YYEEEE. This CDR3 has 16 residues. The CDR3 reads CASSLEWDTGQETQYF. Here the CDR3 DNA reads TGTGCCAGCAGCTTGGAGTGGGATACAGGGCAAGAGACCCAGTACTTC.

The DNA for the CDR3 is TGTGCCAGTAGTGGGGGGTTCTATGAGCAGTTCTTC. Residues: CASSGGFYEQFF. This rearrangement joins TRBV19 to TRBJ2-1, with a weak D call TRBD2 (6 bases). Germline CDR1 LNHDA, CDR2 SQIVND (reference sequence). This CDR3 spans 12 amino acids. The germline V and J ends were trimmed by 5 bases and 8 bases, with 10 bases remaining between them. The full variable domain, with the rest looked up from reference TRBV19 and TRBJ2-1, is DGGITQSPKYLFRKEGQNVTLSCEQNLNHDAMYWYRQDPGQGLRLIYYSQIVNDFQKGDIAEGYSVSREKKESFPLTVTSAQKNPTAFYLCASSGGFYEQFFGPGTRLTVL.

The chain links TRBV7-2 to TRBJ1-5; no reliable D call. The CDR3 has 12 amino acids. The germline gives CDR1 SGHTA, CDR2 FQGNSA. The V end lost 4 bases, the J end lost 4 bases, and 5 bases lay between the germline ends. The CDR3 nucleotides are TGTGCCAGCAGCTCCATTAATCAGCCCCAGCATTTT. This translates into CASSSINQPQHF.

J is TRBJ2-1 and V is TRBV19; D possibly corresponds to TRBD1 (6 bases). This CDR3 contains 15 residues. Germline CDR1 is LNHDA and CDR2 is SQIVND (reference sequence). V shed 5 bases and J shed 3 bases, with 14 bases lying between them. DNA of the CDR3: TGTGCCAGTAGTGTTCAGGGACACCGCTACAATGAGCAGTTCTTC. It encodes CASSVQGHRYNEQFF.

The rearrangement uses TRBV28 and TRBJ2-3, with D perhaps matching TRBD2 (5 bases). The CDR3 spans 14 residues. Germline CDR1 is MDHEN and CDR2 is SYDVKM. V lost 10 bases and J 0 bases, leaving 14 bases between the germline ends. CDR3: CATRGPISTDTQYF. In nucleotides, the CDR3 is TGTGCCACCCGAGGGCCGATTAGCACAGATACGCAGTATTTT.

The V gene is TRBV14, the J gene TRBJ2-4; maybe TRBD1 (5 bases). CDR1 SGHDN and CDR2 FVKESK come from the germline V gene. V lost 4 bases and J 2 bases, leaving 12 bases between the germline ends. The CDR3 covers 15 residues. The CDR3 sequence is CASSPLDNSKNIQYF. The CDR3 DNA reads as TGTGCCAGCAGCCCCCTGGACAACTCCAAAAACATTCAGTACTTC.

This chain uses TRBV5-8 with TRBJ2-2; the match to TRBD1 covers 8 bases. The junction had 6 bases not matched to a gene; V was cut back by 2 bases and J by 6 bases. CDR1 SGHTS and CDR2 YDEGEE come from the germline V gene. The CDR3 has 15 residues. CDR3 protein: CASSLGQGVPGELFF. For the CDR3, the DNA is TGTGCCAGCAGCTTAGGACAGGGCGTCCCCGGGGAGCTGTTTTTT.

In this sample, this clone turned up once. The chain has TRBV19 and TRBJ1-1; D not certain. The V gene lost 1 base and the J gene lost 1 base, with 10 bases spanning the gap. The CDR3 covers 15 residues. Germline loops: CDR1 LNHDA, CDR2 SQIVND (reference sequence). The CDR3, as DNA: TGTGCCAGTAGTATAGTGAGGGCGCGGAACACTGAAGCTTTCTTT. Its protein product is CASSIVRARNTEAFF. Full variable domain (remainder filled in from reference TRBV19 and TRBJ1-1): DGGITQSPKYLFRKEGQNVTLSCEQNLNHDAMYWYRQDPGQGLRLIYYSQIVNDFQKGDIAEGYSVSREKKESFPLTVTSAQKNPTAFYLCASSIVRARNTEAFFGQGTRLTVV.

This clone has more than one count but fewer than ten. The rearrangement uses TRBV2 and TRBJ1-1; D is unclear. This CDR3 comprises 11 residues. The germline CDR1 and CDR2 sequences are SNHLY and FYNNEI. Between the trimmed V and J ends, which lost 8 bases and 9 bases, there was a span of 13 bases. The CDR3 here is CASEINFKAFF. The CDR3 DNA reads TGTGCCAGCGAAATTAACTTTAAAGCTTTCTTT.

The V gene is TRBV18, the J gene TRBJ1-1; 11 nucleotides align to TRBD1. With 3 bases clipped from V and 0 bases from J, the junction kept 6 bases outside the gene matches. This CDR3 spans 17 amino acids. Germline CDR1 is KGHSH and CDR2 is LQKENI. Written as DNA, the CDR3 is TGTGCCAGCTCACCTGGGACAGGGGGACCCATGAACACTGAAGCTTTCTTT. Protein sequence: CASSPGTGGPMNTEAFF.

The CDR3: CAWMTSGNSPLHF. The CDR3 region has the DNA TGTGCCTGGATGACAAGCGGCAATTCACCCCTCCACTTT. This chain uses TRBV30 with TRBJ1-6; D is unclear. Trimming left V 4 bases short and J 7 bases short, with 11 bases between. CDR3 length equals 13 residues. Germline lookup yields CDR1 GTSNPN and CDR2 SVGIG (reference sequence).

This clone was observed a single time. V usage is TRBV27 and J usage is TRBJ1-2; 8 nucleotides align to TRBD1. The germline CDR1 and CDR2 sequences are MNHEY and SMNVEV (reference sequence). With V trimmed by 6 bases and J by 4 bases, 10 bases remained unmatched. The CDR3 is 15 residues long. The CDR3 is CASRPTGTGRYGYTF. The CDR3, as DNA: TGTGCCAGCAGGCCAACCGGGACAGGTCGCTATGGCTACACCTTC.

The rearrangement links TRBV14 to TRBJ2-1; 12 nucleotides agree with TRBD2. The V and J ends lost 0 bases and 9 bases, in that order; junction bases with no gene match: 9. CDR1 is SGHDN and CDR2 is FVKESK in the germline V gene. CDR3 length: 17 amino acids. For the CDR3, the DNA is TGTGCCAGCAGCCAAGAAGGGCTAGCGGGGGGGCGAGGTGAGCAGTTCTTC. Protein sequence: CASSQEGLAGGRGEQFF.

V and J are TRBV7-7 and TRBJ2-5; 9 bases match TRBD1. Trimming removed 2 bases from V and 4 bases from J; junction bases left unmatched: 8. The CDR3 consists of 16 residues. Germline V gene lookup returns CDR1 SSHAT and CDR2 FNYEAQ (reference sequence). The CDR3 nucleotides read TGTGCCAGCAGCTTAACCATCGGGACAGGGCGAGAGACCCAGTACTTC. Translating it yields CASSLTIGTGRETQYF.

CDR3 DNA sequence: TGTGCCAGCACCGTCGGAGATAGCTCCTACGAGCAGTACTTC. It specifies CASTVGDSSYEQYF. The chain recombines TRBV28 with TRBJ2-7; no definite D call. Trimming took off 7 bases at V and 0 bases at J, with 13 bases between the two ends. Germline CDR1 is MDHEN and CDR2 is SYDVKM. The CDR3 length is 14 residues.

The chain recombines TRBV29-1 with TRBJ2-1; TRBD2 might be the D (6 bases). The CDR3 totals 14 residues. CDR1 SQVTM and CDR2 ANQGSEA come from the germline V gene. V was cut by 2 bases and J by 4 bases, with 12 bases left in between. CDR3 in DNA: TGCAGCGTTGAAAGCCCAGGGAGGTACAATGAGCAGTTCTTC. It is translated as CSVESPGRYNEQFF.

J is TRBJ2-2 and V is TRBV7-9; D perhaps matches TRBD1 (6 bases). The CDR3 runs 14 residues. V lost 3 bases and J lost 6, with 11 bases in between. Germline values: CDR1 SEHNR, CDR2 FQNEAQ (reference sequence). CDR3 sequence: CASSFSGVAGELFF. As DNA, the CDR3 is TGTGCCAGCAGCTTTTCAGGGGTCGCCGGGGAGCTGTTTTTT.